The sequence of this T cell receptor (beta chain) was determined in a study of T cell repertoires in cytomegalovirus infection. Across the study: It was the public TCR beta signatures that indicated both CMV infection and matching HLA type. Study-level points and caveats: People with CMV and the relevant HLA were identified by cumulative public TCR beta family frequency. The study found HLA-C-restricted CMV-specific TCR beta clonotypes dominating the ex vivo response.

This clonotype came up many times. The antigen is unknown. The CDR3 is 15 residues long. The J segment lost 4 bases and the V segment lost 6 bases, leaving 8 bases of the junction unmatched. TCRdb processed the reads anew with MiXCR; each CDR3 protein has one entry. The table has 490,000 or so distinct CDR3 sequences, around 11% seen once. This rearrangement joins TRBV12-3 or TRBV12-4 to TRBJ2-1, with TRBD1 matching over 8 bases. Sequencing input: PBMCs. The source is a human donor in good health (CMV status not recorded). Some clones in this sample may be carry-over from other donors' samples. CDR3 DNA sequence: TGTGCCAGCAGATTTGGACAGGGTACATACAATGAGCAGTTCTTC. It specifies CASRFGQGTYNEQFF.